This TCR beta chain was obtained from a study of T cell responses to AZD1222 COVID-19 vaccine. Study-wide context: The study pooled second doses at about 4 or about 12 weeks. Whole-study results and caveats: The study found Spike-specific TCR breadth and depth rose after two AZD1222 doses. Donors were largely white British and mainly female; clonal diversity was possibly underestimated.

V was pared by 5 bases and J by 5 bases, with 12 bases between. This CDR3 comprises 13 residues. The germline CDR1 and CDR2 sequences are SEHNR and FQNEAQ (reference sequence). With regard to this clone: The antigen remains unidentified. Other DNA sequences in the sample encode the same CDR3.

Assay used: immunoSEQ multiplex PCR; TCRdb lists only in-frame clones, some missing. The sample contains some 96,000 clones, about 83% of which appear only once. The receptor was isolated from an adult in good health. The material sequenced was peripheral blood, taken on day 0 of AZD1222 vaccination. The chain couples TRBV7-9 to TRBJ1-1; weak D call: TRBD1 (5 bases). This CDR3 reads CASSPQGRTEAFF. The CDR3 region has the DNA TGTGCCAGCAGCCCGCAGGGTCGAACTGAAGCTTTCTTT.